The T cell receptor beta chain under discussion was sequenced for a study of cytomegalovirus exposure and HLA in healthy donors. Study-level information: A prior study identified approximately 120 million unique TCR beta sequences from 180 million or so T cells. Falling in the Caucasian-associated ancestry cluster were 65% to 90% of 300 to 500 genotyped donors. General study findings and limits: Immune exposure data for these donors was limited to CMV serostatus. Earlier analysis yielded a pattern in which most TCR beta V segments were productive about 87% or about 30% of the time.

The V segment lost 4 bases and the J segment 4 bases; nucleotides outside the gene matches: 6. The CDR3 contains 16 residues. Germline-derived CDR1 and CDR2 are KGHSH and LQKENI. With respect to this clone: The antigen remains unidentified.

It was with 60 Vbeta and 13 Jbeta primers that the PCR ran. Assay used: immunoSEQ multiplex PCR; TCRdb lists only in-frame clones, some missing. Among under 150,000 clones, roughly 83% were seen once, and the ten largest hold approximately 3%. This receptor was obtained from a female donor in good health and CMV-seronegative. This sequence joins TRBV18 and TRBJ2-5; 13 bases map to TRBD2. Sequencing input: PBMCs. The CDR3, as DNA: TGTGCCAGCTCACAACGGACTAGCGGGGGAGGAGAGACCCAGTACTTC. Its protein is CASSQRTSGGGETQYF.